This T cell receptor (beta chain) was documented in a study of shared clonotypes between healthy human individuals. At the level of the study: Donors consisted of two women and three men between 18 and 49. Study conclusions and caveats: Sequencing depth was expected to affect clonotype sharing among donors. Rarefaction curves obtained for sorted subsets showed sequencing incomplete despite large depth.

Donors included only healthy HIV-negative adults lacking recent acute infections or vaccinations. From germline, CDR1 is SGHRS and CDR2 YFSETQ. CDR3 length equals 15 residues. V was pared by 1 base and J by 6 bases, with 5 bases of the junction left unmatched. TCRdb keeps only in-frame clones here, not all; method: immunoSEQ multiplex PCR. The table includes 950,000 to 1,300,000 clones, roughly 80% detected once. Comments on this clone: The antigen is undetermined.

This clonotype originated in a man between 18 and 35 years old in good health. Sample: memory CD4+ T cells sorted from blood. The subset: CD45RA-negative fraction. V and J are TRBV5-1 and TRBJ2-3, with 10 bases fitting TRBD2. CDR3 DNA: TGCGCCAGCAGCTTGTCCAGCGGGGGGGAGGATACGCAGTATTTT. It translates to CASSLSSGGEDTQYF.